This T cell receptor beta chain emerged from a study of T cells after yellow fever vaccination. Regarding the study as a whole: The secondary T-cell response peaked on day 5, not day 15, but was weaker. Booster samples showed a return of most primary-vaccination clones (around 96% CD4, over 70% CD8).

5'RACE template switching added a universal primer site and UMIs to TCR cDNA. In TCRdb, the 5' RACE reads were re-called with MiXCR into one record per CDR3 protein. Among 160,000 or so distinct CDR3 sequences listed, approximately 6.7% were seen once. This CDR3 is 15 amino acids long. CDR1 SGHTA and CDR2 FQGNSA come from the germline V gene. V was cut by 5 bases and J by 4 bases, with 16 bases left in between. In its sample, this clonotype was seen many times. Its antigen is unidentified. This specimen was CD4+ T cells sorted from PBMCs, taken about 5 days after the first yellow fever vaccination. The chain carries TRBV7-2 and TRBJ2-3; possibly TRBD2 for D (7 bases). The TCR comes from a man between 18 and 35 years old who received the YFV17D yellow fever vaccine. The CDR3 DNA reads as TGTGCCAGCAGCCTAGTGGGGGGGGCCCCAGATACGCAGTATTTT. Encoded protein: CASSLVGGAPDTQYF.